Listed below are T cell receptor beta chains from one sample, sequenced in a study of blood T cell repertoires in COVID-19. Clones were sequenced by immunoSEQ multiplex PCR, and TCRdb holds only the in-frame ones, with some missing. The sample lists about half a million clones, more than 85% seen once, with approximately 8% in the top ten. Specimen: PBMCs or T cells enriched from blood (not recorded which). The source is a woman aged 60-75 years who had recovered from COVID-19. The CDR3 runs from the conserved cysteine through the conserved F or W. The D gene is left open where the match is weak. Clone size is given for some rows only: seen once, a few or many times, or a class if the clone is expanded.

CASSQEGWEGMNTEAFF	TGTGCCAGCAGCCAAGAAGGATGGGAGGGAATGAACACTGAAGCTTTCTTT	17	-	TRBV3-1/TRBV3-2	TRBJ1-1	-
CSVGTGVEKLFF	TGCAGCGTTGGGACAGGGGTGGAAAAACTGTTTTTT	12	TRBD1	TRBV29-1	TRBJ1-4	once
CASSPGRGGGDTQYF	TGCGCCAGCAGCCCGGGCCGGGGCGGGGGGGATACGCAGTATTTT	15	TRBD2	TRBV4-1	TRBJ2-3	once
CASSLYSQGGNQPQHF	TGTGCCAGCAGCTTGTATAGCCAGGGGGGCAATCAGCCCCAGCATTTT	16	TRBD1	TRBV5-8	TRBJ1-5	once
CASNRGRGRVGELFF	TGTGCCAGCAATAGGGGCAGGGGGCGAGTCGGGGAGCTGTTTTTT	15	TRBD1	TRBV19	TRBJ2-2	-
CATSDPRNTIYF	TGTGCCACCAGTGACCCCCGGAACACCATATATTTT	12	-	TRBV24-1	TRBJ1-3	-
CASSLETGNTEAFF	TGTGCCAGCAGCTTAGAGACGGGGAACACTGAAGCTTTCTTT	14	-	TRBV11-2	TRBJ1-1	-
CASSVAGGGYTGELFF	TGTGCCAGCAGCGTAGCTGGCGGGGGGTACACCGGGGAGCTGTTTTTT	16	TRBD2	TRBV9	TRBJ2-2	-
CAWSVPGQGDTIYF	TGTGCCTGGAGTGTCCCGGGACAGGGAGACACCATATATTTT	14	TRBD1	TRBV30	TRBJ1-3	once
CASSPGQIYGYTF	TGTGCCAGCAGCCCCGGACAGATCTATGGCTACACCTTC	13	-	TRBV5-6	TRBJ1-2	-
CASTWTASMNTEAFF	TGTGCCAGTACCTGGACAGCTTCAATGAACACTGAAGCTTTCTTT	15	-	TRBV19	TRBJ1-1	-
CASGGGVRGTGELFF	TGTGCCAGCGGAGGGGGCGTGAGGGGCACCGGGGAGCTGTTTTTT	15	-	TRBV3-1/TRBV3-2	TRBJ2-2	-
CASSLGRGLAEETQYF	TGTGCCAGCAGCTTAGGGCGGGGCCTAGCGGAAGAGACCCAGTACTTC	16	TRBD2	TRBV7-7	TRBJ2-5	-
CASSQGISGTGRSTEAFF	TGTGCCAGCAGTCAAGGGATTTCCGGGACAGGGAGAAGCACTGAAGCTTTCTTT	18	TRBD1	TRBV14	TRBJ1-1	-
CASSRLGDSNQPQHF	TGTGCCAGCAGCCGTCTCGGGGATAGCAATCAGCCCCAGCATTTT	15	-	TRBV3-1/TRBV3-2	TRBJ1-5	-
CSVARAREAFF	TGCAGCGTCGCCAGGGCGCGTGAAGCTTTCTTT	11	-	TRBV29-1	TRBJ1-1	few
CASSLLAGAYNEQFF	TGTGCCAGCAGCCTATTAGCGGGGGCCTACAATGAGCAGTTCTTC	15	TRBD2	TRBV14	TRBJ2-1	-
CASSLSRDSSYGYTF	TGTGCCAGCAGCTTAAGCCGGGACAGTTCCTATGGCTACACCTTC	15	TRBD1	TRBV11-2	TRBJ1-2	-
CASSESVGLNTEAFF	TGCGCCAGCAGTGAGTCAGTGGGCCTGAACACTGAAGCTTTCTTT	15	-	TRBV10-1	TRBJ1-1	-
CASSPNAGGTNTEAFF	TGCGCCAGCAGCCCGAACGCAGGGGGAACCAACACTGAAGCTTTCTTT	16	TRBD1	TRBV5-1	TRBJ1-1	-
CASKESLANEKLFF	TGTGCCAGCAAGGAGTCTTTGGCTAATGAAAAACTGTTTTTT	14	-	TRBV6-5	TRBJ1-4	-
CASSPGQAEVGEKLFF	TGTGCCAGCAGTCCAGGACAGGCAGAAGTTGGAGAAAAACTGTTTTTT	16	TRBD1	TRBV27	TRBJ1-4	-
CASSFSRGYSQPQHF	TGTGCCAGCAGCTTTTCGCGGGGATATAGTCAGCCCCAGCATTTT	15	-	TRBV7-8	TRBJ1-5	-
CASSEERAGNTHTGELFF	TGTGCCAGCAGTGAGGAGAGGGCAGGCAATACCCACACCGGGGAGCTGTTTTTT	18	-	TRBV2	TRBJ2-2	-
CAISESSGGLGGYTF	TGTGCCATCAGTGAGTCTTCAGGGGGCCTGGGAGGCTACACCTTC	15	TRBD1	TRBV10-3	TRBJ1-2	-
CARSSGQGTYEQYF	TGTGCCAGAAGTTCGGGACAGGGTACCTACGAGCAGTACTTC	14	TRBD1	TRBV2	TRBJ2-7	-
CASSSDSAGNYGYTF	TGCGCCAGCAGCTCCGATTCGGCGGGTAACTATGGCTACACCTTC	15	-	TRBV5-1	TRBJ1-2	-
CASSTETGHSGNTIYF	TGTGCCAGCAGCACTGAGACAGGCCACTCTGGAAACACCATATATTTT	16	-	TRBV7-9	TRBJ1-3	-
CASSPTGGIYSPLHF	TGTGCCAGCAGCCCGACAGGGGGAATTTATTCACCCCTCCACTTT	15	TRBD1	TRBV27	TRBJ1-6	-
CASSPTGLPNYGYTF	TGTGCCAGCAGTCCGACAGGACTCCCAAACTATGGCTACACCTTC	15	-	TRBV28	TRBJ1-2	few
CASSLSGTGDEQYF	TGTGCCAGCAGCTTGTCCGGGACAGGGGATGAGCAGTACTTC	14	TRBD1	TRBV5-6	TRBJ2-7	-
CASSLVATSSYGYTF	TGCGCCAGCAGCTTGGTGGCGACATCCTCGTATGGCTACACCTTC	15	-	TRBV5-1	TRBJ1-2	-
CASSTDRYNSPLHF	TGTGCCAGCAGCACCGACAGATATAATTCACCCCTCCACTTT	14	-	TRBV2	TRBJ1-6	few
CASSLEQGDAEAFF	TGTGCCAGCAGCTTAGAACAGGGCGACGCTGAAGCTTTCTTT	14	-	TRBV11-2	TRBJ1-1	-
CASSLFTSGGKSTDTQYF	TGTGCCAGCAGCTTGTTTACTAGCGGGGGGAAGAGCACAGATACGCAGTATTTT	18	TRBD2	TRBV7-6	TRBJ2-3	-
CASSDPQNEKLFF	TGTGCCAGCAGTGACCCCCAGAATGAAAAACTGTTTTTT	13	-	TRBV6-1	TRBJ1-4	few
CASKGGPHNSPLHF	TGTGCCAGTAAAGGGGGACCACATAATTCACCCCTCCACTTT	14	-	TRBV19	TRBJ1-6	-
CARSLGVAGAYEQYF	TGTGCCAGAAGCTTGGGGGTAGCGGGGGCATACGAGCAGTACTTC	15	TRBD2	TRBV5-3	TRBJ2-7	-
CASSEFGGAGGIGYGYTF	TGCGCCAGCAGCGAATTCGGGGGTGCGGGGGGCATCGGCTATGGCTACACCTTC	18	-	TRBV5-1	TRBJ1-2	-
CASSSKQGAGELFF	TGCGCCAGCAGCTCCAAACAGGGGGCCGGGGAGCTGTTTTTT	14	TRBD1	TRBV5-1	TRBJ2-2	-
CASSLIGGDTEAFF	TGTGCCAGCAGCTTAATCGGCGGGGACACTGAAGCTTTCTTT	14	-	TRBV11-2	TRBJ1-1	-
CASSITGQGGSSYNSPLHF	TGCGCCAGCAGCATCACGGGACAGGGAGGCTCAAGTTATAATTCACCCCTCCACTTT	19	TRBD1	TRBV5-1	TRBJ1-6	few
CASSEMERGGLYNEQFF	TGCGCCAGCAGTGAGATGGAGCGGGGGGGCCTATACAATGAGCAGTTCTTC	17	TRBD2	TRBV10-2	TRBJ2-1	-
CASSQGDGQGNQPQHF	TGCGCCAGCAGCCAAGGCGACGGGCAGGGGAATCAGCCCCAGCATTTT	16	-	TRBV4-1	TRBJ1-5	-
CASSNVITGQTGELFF	TGTGCCAGTAGTAATGTCATTACAGGGCAAACCGGGGAGCTGTTTTTT	16	-	TRBV19	TRBJ2-2	-
CATSREGSVFGTDYGYTF	TGTGCCACCAGCAGAGAAGGTTCGGTTTTTGGGACAGACTATGGCTACACCTTC	18	TRBD1	TRBV15	TRBJ1-2	-
CASSRPGRDGYTF	TGTGCCAGCAGCAGACCAGGGAGGGATGGCTACACCTTC	13	-	TRBV21-1	TRBJ1-2	once
CASSTGYRDQPQHF	TGTGCCAGCTCCACAGGGTATAGGGATCAGCCCCAGCATTTT	14	-	TRBV28	TRBJ1-5	-